The 31 T cell receptor beta chains in this list originate from one sample, sequenced in a study of identifying expanded T cells in peripheral blood. Data came from immunoSEQ multiplex PCR; TCRdb stores just in-frame clones and leaves some out. The repertoire has more than 80,000 clones, about 91% of them found once; the top ten carry 4%. The material sequenced was blood. These receptors originate from a person aged 18 to 70 in good health.

V is TRBV18 and J is TRBJ2-2; the D call may be TRBD1 or TRBD2 (6 bases each). The CDR3 sequence is 17 residues long. The germline V gene encodes CDR1 KGHSH and CDR2 LQKENI. The germline V and J ends were trimmed by 3 bases and 1 base, with 15 bases remaining between them. Here the CDR3 reads CASSPWRGAQNTGELFF. CDR3 nucleotide sequence: TGTGCCAGCTCACCCTGGAGGGGGGCGCAGAACACCGGGGAGCTGTTTTTT. Together with reference TRBV18 and TRBJ2-2, the CDR3 gives the full variable domain: NAGVMQNPRHLVRRRGQEARLRCSPMKGHSHVYWYRQLPEEGLKFMVYLQKENIIDESGMPKERFSAEFPKEGPSILRIQQVVRGDSAAYFCASSPWRGAQNTGELFFGEGSRLTVL.

This clone was seen a single time. The chain joins TRBV12-5 to TRBJ2-1; 8 bases agree with TRBD2. The V and J ends lost 6 bases and 4 bases, in that order; junction bases with no gene match: 8. CDR3 size: 15 residues. CDR1 is LGHNT and CDR2 is FRNRAP in the germline V gene. CDR3 loop: CASGQSGGIYNEQFF. The CDR3 region has the DNA TGTGCTAGTGGCCAGAGCGGGGGAATTTACAATGAGCAGTTCTTC. The full variable domain, in which reference TRBV12-5 and TRBJ2-1 provide the parts outside the CDR3, is DARVTQTPRHKVTEMGQEVTMRCQPILGHNTVFWYRQTMMQGLELLAYFRNRAPLDDSGMPKDRFSAEMPDATLATLKIQPSEPRDSAVYFCASGQSGGIYNEQFFGPGTRLTVL.

This clone was seen just once. This chain joins TRBV19 and TRBJ1-1; TRBD1 might be the D (6 bases). Germline V gene lookup returns CDR1 LNHDA and CDR2 SQIVND (reference sequence). The germline V and J ends were trimmed by 9 bases and 10 bases, with 18 bases remaining between them. This CDR3 contains 12 residues. CDR3 nucleotide sequence: TGTGCCAGCACGGACAGACGGCTTCTAGCTTTCTTT. This encodes CASTDRRLLAFF.

This chain uses TRBV7-2 with TRBJ2-7; 11 nucleotides match TRBD2. The J segment lost 1 base and the V segment lost 6 bases, leaving 5 bases of the junction unmatched. The germline V gene has CDR1 SGHTA and CDR2 FQGNSA. The CDR3 length is 15 residues. The CDR3 DNA sequence: TGTGCCAGCAGTTCCGGGACTAGCGGATCCTACGAGCAGTACTTC. This translates into CASSSGTSGSYEQYF.

This rearrangement joins TRBV27 to TRBJ1-5; D unresolved. This CDR3 contains 12 residues. V was trimmed by 6 bases and J by 0 bases, leaving 3 bases between them. Germline V gene data show CDR1 as MNHEY and CDR2 as SMNVEV (reference sequence). The CDR3 loop reads CASSNSNQPQHF. As DNA, the CDR3 is TGTGCCAGCAGCAATAGCAATCAGCCCCAGCATTTT.

This rearrangement joins TRBV9 to TRBJ2-2; 10 nucleotides line up with TRBD1. With 2 bases clipped from V and 5 bases from J, the junction kept 12 bases outside the gene matches. Germline values: CDR1 SGDLS, CDR2 YYNGEE. This CDR3 spans 18 amino acids. The CDR3 DNA reads TGTGCCAGCAGCGTTGCCGGAGGTGGGACAGGGGTAACCGGGGAGCTGTTTTTT. It specifies CASSVAGGGTGVTGELFF.

The chain is built from TRBV6-1 and TRBJ2-4; 9 bases line up with TRBD2. Germline assignment: CDR1 MNHNS and CDR2 SASEGT. The CDR3 totals 15 residues. V lost 4 bases, J lost 3 bases, and 4 bases stayed unmatched. CDR3 protein: CASSALAGDKNIQYF. CDR3 sequence (DNA): TGTGCCAGCAGTGCCTTAGCGGGGGACAAAAACATTCAGTACTTC.

The chain carries TRBV5-6 and TRBJ2-1; D may correspond to TRBD1 or TRBD2 (5 bases each). The CDR3 length is 16 residues. V shed 1 base and J shed 0 bases, with 11 bases lying between them. Germline loops: CDR1 SGHDT, CDR2 YYEEEE. CDR3 in amino acids: CASSLTGLSSYNEQFF. CDR3 DNA: TGTGCCAGCAGCTTGACGGGGCTGAGCTCCTACAATGAGCAGTTCTTC.

In its sample, this clone was seen once. This sequence joins TRBV7-9 and TRBJ2-3; 8 nucleotides line up with TRBD1. The J segment lost 5 bases and the V segment lost 3 bases, leaving 7 bases of the junction unmatched. The CDR3 extends over 15 amino acids. Germline V gene lookup returns CDR1 SEHNR and CDR2 FQNEAQ (reference sequence). The CDR3 is CASSFQGQGIDTQYF. CDR3 in DNA: TGTGCCAGCAGCTTTCAAGGACAGGGTATAGATACGCAGTATTTT.

Here the CDR3 reads CASSFLVDSPLHF. CDR3 DNA: TGTGCCAGCAGTTTTCTAGTGGATTCACCCCTCCACTTT. The chain carries TRBV6-5 and TRBJ1-6; D uncertain. This CDR3 has 13 residues. V dropped 4 bases and J dropped 8 bases, with 9 bases sitting between them. Germline lookup yields CDR1 MNHEY and CDR2 SVGAGI.

The chain combines TRBV7-2 with TRBJ2-7, with D tentatively TRBD1 (5 bases). The V gene lost 0 bases and the J gene lost 3 bases, with 12 bases spanning the gap. This CDR3 spans 15 amino acids. Germline CDR1 SGHTA, CDR2 FQGNSA. CDR3 nucleotide sequence: TGTGCCAGCAGCTTAGCGGATAGGGGTAACTACGAGCAGTACTTC. Residues: CASSLADRGNYEQYF.

Here the CDR3 reads CASSPTSSDTQYF. Written as DNA, the CDR3 is TGTGCCAGCAGTCCGACTAGCTCAGATACGCAGTATTTT. J is TRBJ2-3 and V is TRBV6-1; 7 bases agree with TRBD2. After removal of 5 bases from V and 4 bases from J, the junction contained 3 bases not matched to a gene. The CDR3 extends over 13 amino acids. Germline CDR1 reads MNHNS; CDR2 reads SASEGT.

The V and J genes are TRBV19 and TRBJ1-4, with D tentatively TRBD1 (6 bases). Germline V gives CDR1 LNHDA, CDR2 SQIVND (reference sequence). The germline V and J ends were trimmed by 6 bases and 7 bases, with 15 bases remaining between them. The CDR3 length is 14 residues. DNA of the CDR3: TGTGCCAGTAGAAAACAGGGTTTGGGTGAAAAACTGTTTTTT. It codes for CASRKQGLGEKLFF.

A note on this clone: One end of the junction fails to match germline, which may point to a read error. V and J are TRBV10-1 and TRBJ2-2; 9 bases map to TRBD2. The CDR3 has 16 residues. Germline CDR1 reads WNHNN; CDR2 reads SYGVQD (reference sequence). The DNA of the CDR3 is TGCGCCAGCAGTGAGTCTGGACTAGCGAAGACCGGGGAGCTGTTTTTT. Its translation is CASSESGLAKTGELFF.

This chain links TRBV5-1 with TRBJ2-3, with 15 bases lining up with TRBD2. J lost 4 bases, V lost 0 bases, and 0 bases had no gene match. The CDR3 is 16 amino acids. Germline V gives CDR1 SGHRS, CDR2 YFSETQ. In DNA, the CDR3 is TGCGCCAGCAGCTTGGGGACTAGCGGGGGGGCAGATACGCAGTATTTT. Protein sequence: CASSLGTSGGADTQYF.

The chain joins TRBV5-1 to TRBJ2-3; 10 bases fit TRBD2. The CDR3 is 16 amino acids. Germline V gives CDR1 SGHRS, CDR2 YFSETQ. The ends lost 0 bases at V and 0 bases at J; junction bases unmatched: 1. The CDR3 nucleotides read TGCGCCAGCAGCTTGGGACTAGCGGGTAGCACAGATACGCAGTATTTT. Its translation is CASSLGLAGSTDTQYF.

The V gene is TRBV7-3, the J gene TRBJ2-1, with 9 nucleotides matching TRBD2. V was pared by 2 bases and J by 12 bases, with 5 bases of the junction left unmatched. CDR1 SGHTA and CDR2 FQGTGA come from the germline V gene. There are 13 residues in the CDR3. This CDR3 reads CASSLPSGGRQFF. CDR3 nucleotides: TGTGCCAGCAGCTTACCGAGCGGGGGGCGGCAGTTCTTC.

V is TRBV7-9 and J is TRBJ2-1; 15 nucleotides match TRBD2. The V gene's germline CDR1 is SEHNR and CDR2 FQNEAQ (reference sequence). V lost 4 bases, J lost 7 bases, and 5 bases stayed unmatched. The CDR3 is 16 amino acids. The CDR3 bases are TGTGCCAGCAGCTCAGGACTAGCGGGAGGGAAAAATGAGCAGTTCTTC. Translation: CASSSGLAGGKNEQFF.

J is TRBJ2-6 and V is TRBV5-4; D remains unclear. This CDR3 spans 15 amino acids. From germline, CDR1 is SGHNT and CDR2 YYREEE (reference sequence). V was pared by 1 base and J by 0 bases, with 5 bases between. The CDR3 bases are TGTGCCAGCAGCTTGTCCAACTCTGGGGCCAACGTCCTGACTTTC. Protein product: CASSLSNSGANVLTF.

V gene TRBV7-9 combines with J gene TRBJ1-6; 7 bases match TRBD1. This CDR3 region has 15 residues. Trimming removed 1 base from V and 8 bases from J; junction bases left unmatched: 5. From germline, CDR1 is SEHNR and CDR2 FQNEAQ (reference sequence). CDR3 in DNA: TGTGCCAGCAGCTTAGTAGACCAGGGGGATTCACCCCTCCACTTT. Protein sequence: CASSLVDQGDSPLHF. Complete variable domain (other parts from reference TRBV7-9 and TRBJ1-6): DTGVSQNPRHKITKRGQNVTFRCDPISEHNRLYWYRQTLGQGPEFLTYFQNEAQLEKSRLLSDRFSAERPKGSFSTLEIQRTEQGDSAMYLCASSLVDQGDSPLHFGNGTRLTVT.

J is TRBJ1-2 and V is TRBV5-4; TRBD1 matches 8 bases. The V and J ends lost 2 bases and 4 bases, in that order; junction bases with no gene match: 4. CDR1 and CDR2 (germline): SGHNT, YYREEE (reference sequence). This CDR3 is 14 amino acids long. The chain's CDR3 is CASSFGQGTYGYTF. The DNA for the CDR3 is TGTGCCAGCAGCTTCGGACAGGGAACCTATGGCTACACCTTC.

The V and J genes are TRBV7-3 and TRBJ2-7; 9 nucleotides match TRBD2. Unmatched junction bases numbered 20, after V lost 4 bases and J lost 1 base. Germline V gives CDR1 SGHTA, CDR2 FQGTGA. This CDR3 contains 20 residues. The CDR3 sequence is CASSSKLREGLVLSSYEQYF. The CDR3 DNA is TGTGCCAGCAGCTCCAAGCTGCGGGAGGGCCTAGTTCTCTCTTCCTACGAGCAGTACTTC.

The chain uses TRBV7-9 and TRBJ2-7; tentative D call: TRBD2 (7 bases). This CDR3 comprises 12 residues. V was clipped by 11 bases and J by 2 bases, with 13 bases between them. The germline V gene encodes CDR1 SEHNR and CDR2 FQNEAQ (reference sequence). The CDR3 loop reads CAGGAGPYEQYF. In nucleotides, the CDR3 is TGTGCCGGGGGGGCCGGTCCCTACGAGCAGTACTTC.

The CDR3 DNA is TGTGCCAGCAGCCCGACAGGGGGATACCAAGAGACCCAGTACTTC. The encoded protein is CASSPTGGYQETQYF. The chain links TRBV7-9 to TRBJ2-5; 9 nucleotides line up with TRBD1. This CDR3 is 15 amino acids long. The ends lost 5 bases at V and 0 bases at J; junction bases unmatched: 4. Germline V CDR1 and CDR2: SEHNR, FQNEAQ (reference sequence).

The V and J genes are TRBV29-1 and TRBJ2-7; the D gene could be TRBD1 or TRBD2 (5 bases each). This CDR3 region has 12 residues. V was shortened by 4 bases and J by 6 bases, with 13 bases between the two germline ends. Germline V lookup: CDR1 SQVTM, CDR2 ANQGSEA. The CDR3 bases are TGCAGCGTTGTCGAGGGACGTGGCGAGCAGTACTTC. It encodes CSVVEGRGEQYF.

The sample holds a few counts of this clone. The gene calls are TRBV6-1 and TRBJ2-1; 8 bases line up with TRBD2. Germline lookup yields CDR1 MNHNS and CDR2 SASEGT. V trimming: 1 base; J trimming: 4 bases; junction bases outside the gene matches: 3. This CDR3 is 15 amino acids long. CDR3 DNA: TGTGCCAGCAGTGAAGGAGCGGGGGAGTACAATGAGCAGTTCTTC. Translated, it gives CASSEGAGEYNEQFF.

This clone came up once. The genes are TRBV2 and TRBJ2-5; D uncertain. Deletions cut 9 bases from V and 2 bases from J, with 7 bases between. The CDR3 has 11 residues. Germline CDR1 reads SNHLY; CDR2 reads FYNNEI. The CDR3 spells CASEAQETQYF. For the CDR3, the DNA is TGTGCCAGTGAAGCTCAAGAGACCCAGTACTTC.

This clone was seen a single time. The chain combines TRBV5-4 with TRBJ2-3; D not certain. This CDR3 has 14 amino acids. Germline assignment: CDR1 SGHNT and CDR2 YYREEE (reference sequence). The germline V and J ends were trimmed by 3 bases and 0 bases, with 8 bases remaining between them. The CDR3 loop is CASSSPMSTDTQYF. CDR3 sequence (DNA): TGTGCCAGCAGCTCGCCGATGAGCACAGATACGCAGTATTTT.

This sequence joins TRBV7-3 and TRBJ2-2; 14 bases are a match to TRBD2. The CDR3 covers 18 residues. V lost 2 bases, J lost 2 bases, and 4 bases stayed unmatched. CDR1 and CDR2 (germline): SGHTA, FQGTGA. CDR3 coding DNA: TGTGCCAGCAGCTTAGTGGGGACTAGCGGGAGTAACACCGGGGAGCTGTTTTTT. Protein sequence: CASSLVGTSGSNTGELFF.

The chain links TRBV6-1 to TRBJ1-5, with D possibly being TRBD1 (5 bases). Germline CDR1 and CDR2: MNHNS and SASEGT. The V end lost 0 bases, the J end lost 4 bases, and 10 bases lay between the germline ends. CDR3 length: 15 residues. The chain's CDR3 is CASSEAQEQNQPQHF. CDR3 sequence (DNA): TGTGCCAGCAGTGAAGCACAGGAACAGAATCAGCCCCAGCATTTT.

There are a few counts of this clone. Other DNA sequences in the sample encode the same CDR3. The chain carries TRBV27 and TRBJ1-2, with D uncertain. CDR3 size: 11 residues. Germline values: CDR1 MNHEY, CDR2 SMNVEV (reference sequence). V lost 4 bases to trimming and J lost 4 bases, with 4 bases between them. DNA for the CDR3: TGTGCCAGCAGTTCTGGCTATGGCTACACCTTC. Protein: CASSSGYGYTF.